The clone carrying this T cell receptor (beta chain) was counted between two and nine times. The CDR3 has 12 amino acids. Germline V CDR1 and CDR2: SQVTM, ANQGSEA. V trimming: 7 bases; J trimming: 5 bases; junction bases outside the gene matches: 6. These data belong to a study of response to subunit inactivated influenza vaccine. TCRdb called the RT-PCR reads again in MiXCR, with one record for every CDR3 protein. Of 500,000 to 600,000 distinct CDR3 sequences listed, around 11% are singletons. The source was PBMCs from blood, collected on the day of vaccination. The receptor was derived from a man in his forties or fifties who received an inactivated influenza vaccine. This sequence joins TRBV29-1 and TRBJ1-1; 8 nucleotides line up with TRBD1. In nucleotides, the CDR3 is TGCAGCGCCTCACAGGGGGTTACTGAAGCTTTCTTT. As protein: CSASQGVTEAFF.